In this sample, the clone carrying this TCR beta chain turned up a few times. Antigen unknown. It was with unique molecular identifiers that the TCRbeta library was prepared. TCRdb passed the PCR reads through MiXCR, listing each CDR3 protein once. Among about 980,000 distinct CDR3 sequences listed, around 30% were seen once. CDR1 and CDR2 from the germline V gene are SGHRS and YFSETQ. Trimming cost V 0 bases and J 3 bases; bases outside gene matches: 5. This CDR3 region has 17 residues. This record belongs to a study of T-cell reconstitution after alpha-beta-depleted transplantation in children. Study observations and caveats: Expanded clones from the graft, numbering several hundred, reportedly supplied alpha-beta T cells about two months after transplant. Among T cells one year after transplant, newly produced cells accounted for most counts and diversity.

V and J are TRBV5-1 and TRBJ2-1, with 11 bases matching TRBD1. This TCR was sampled from a boy younger than two who had a stem cell transplant for SCID, so the T cells may come from the graft donor. The input for sequencing was PBMCs, mostly from graft donor cells, taken 360 days after TCRalphabeta/CD19-depleted stem cell transplant. CDR3 sequence: CASSLGGQGAYYNEQFF. The CDR3 nucleotides read TGCGCCAGCAGCTTGGGAGGACAGGGGGCCTACTACAATGAGCAGTTCTTC.